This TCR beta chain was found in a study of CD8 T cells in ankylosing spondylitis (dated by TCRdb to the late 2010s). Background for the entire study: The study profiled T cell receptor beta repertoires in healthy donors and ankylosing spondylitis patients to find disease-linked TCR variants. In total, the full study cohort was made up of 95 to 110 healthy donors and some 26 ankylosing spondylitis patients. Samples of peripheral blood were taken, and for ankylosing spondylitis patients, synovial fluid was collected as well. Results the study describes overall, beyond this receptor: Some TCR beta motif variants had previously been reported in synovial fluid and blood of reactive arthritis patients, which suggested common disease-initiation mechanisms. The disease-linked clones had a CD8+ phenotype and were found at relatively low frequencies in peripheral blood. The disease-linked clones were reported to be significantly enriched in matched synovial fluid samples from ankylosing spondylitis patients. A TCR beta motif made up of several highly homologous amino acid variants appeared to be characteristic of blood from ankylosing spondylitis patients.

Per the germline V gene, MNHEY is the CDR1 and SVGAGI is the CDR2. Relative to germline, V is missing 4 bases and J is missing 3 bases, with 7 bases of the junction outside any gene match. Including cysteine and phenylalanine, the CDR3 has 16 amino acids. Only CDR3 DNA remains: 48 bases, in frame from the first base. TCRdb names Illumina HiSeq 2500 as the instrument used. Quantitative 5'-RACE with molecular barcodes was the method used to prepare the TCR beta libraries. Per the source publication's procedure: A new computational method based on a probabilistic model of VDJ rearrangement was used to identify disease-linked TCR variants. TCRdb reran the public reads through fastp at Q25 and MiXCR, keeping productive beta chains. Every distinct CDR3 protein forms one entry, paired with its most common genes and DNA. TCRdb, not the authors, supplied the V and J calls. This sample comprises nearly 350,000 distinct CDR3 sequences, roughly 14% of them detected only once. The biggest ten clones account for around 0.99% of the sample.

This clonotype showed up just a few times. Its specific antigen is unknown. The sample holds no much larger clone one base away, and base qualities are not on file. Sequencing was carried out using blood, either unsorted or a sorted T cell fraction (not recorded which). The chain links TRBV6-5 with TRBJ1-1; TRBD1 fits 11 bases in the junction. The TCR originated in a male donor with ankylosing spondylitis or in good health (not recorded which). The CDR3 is CASSSSGQGAYTEAFF. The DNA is TGTGCCAGCAGTTCCTCCGGACAGGGGGCCTACACTGAAGCTTTCTTT.